One sample yielded the 10 T cell receptor beta chains listed below, sequenced in a study of patients and donors after allogeneic stem cell transplantation. From the RT-PCR reads, TCRdb called clonotypes with MiXCR, one entry per CDR3 protein. The top ten clones hold around 10% of a sample with about 200,000 distinct CDR3 sequences, around two fifths of them seen once. The sample comprised blood, either unsorted or a sorted T cell fraction (not recorded which). These receptors all stem from a human donor who was either an allogeneic HSCT recipient or a stem cell or donor lymphocyte infusion donor (not recorded which). It is not recorded whose cells these are; they may come from a transplant donor.

V and J are TRBV18 and TRBJ2-7, with 11 bases lining up with TRBD2. Germline V gene sequence: CDR1 KGHSH, CDR2 LQKENI. CDR3 size: 15 residues. The V gene end was trimmed by 1 base and the J gene end by 5 bases; junction bases not matched to a gene: 4. The CDR3 DNA reads TGTGCCAGCTCACCACTTAGCGGGGGGGCCAACGAGCAGTACTTC. Amino acid sequence: CASSPLSGGANEQYF.

This clonotype was detected a few times. The chain links TRBV6-5 to TRBJ1-6, with unresolved D. V lost 2 bases to trimming and J lost 7 bases, with 12 bases between them. The CDR3 is made up of 15 amino acids. Germline CDR1 is MNHEY and CDR2 is SVGAGI. In nucleotides, the CDR3 is TGTGCCAGCAGTTACAGTTCAGCGGGGAATTCACCCCTCCACTTT. Amino acids: CASSYSSAGNSPLHF.

The chain's CDR3 is CASSGQSNQPQHF. The CDR3 DNA is TGTGCCAGCAGCGGACAAAGCAATCAGCCCCAGCATTTT. This sequence joins TRBV12-3 or TRBV12-4 and TRBJ1-5; the D gene is possibly TRBD1 (5 bases). Trimming took 6 bases from V and 1 from J, leaving 7 bases between them. The CDR3 totals 13 residues.

The V and J genes are TRBV20-1 and TRBJ1-5; no firm D call. The CDR3 contains 12 residues. V lost 8 bases, J lost 4 bases, and 12 bases lay in between. CDR1 is DFQATT and CDR2 is SNEGSKA in the germline V gene (reference sequence). CDR3 loop: CSRGTLNQPQHF. In DNA form, the CDR3 reads TGCAGTAGAGGTACCTTAAATCAGCCCCAGCATTTT.

A few counts support this clonotype. The chain has TRBV12-3 or TRBV12-4 and TRBJ1-5; no firm D call. The CDR3 has 13 residues. The germline V and J ends were trimmed by 4 bases and 3 bases, with 7 bases remaining between them. The CDR3 DNA follows: TGTGCCAGCAGTTCACAGACCAATCAGCCCCAGCATTTT. Encoded protein: CASSSQTNQPQHF.

The J gene is TRBJ2-6, the V gene TRBV12-3 or TRBV12-4; possibly TRBD2 for D (7 bases). CDR3 length equals 16 residues. Trimming cost V 5 bases and J 2 bases, with 13 bases left between them. In nucleotides, the CDR3 is TGTGCCAGCAGTGTACAGGGAGGGCCTGGGGCCAACGTCCTGACTTTC. This translates into CASSVQGGPGANVLTF.

This chain links TRBV7-2 with TRBJ2-5; D is perhaps TRBD1 or TRBD2 (5 bases each). Germline lookup yields CDR1 SGHTA and CDR2 FQGNSA. This CDR3 has 14 amino acids. Trimming took off 1 base at V and 3 bases at J, with 9 bases between the two ends. The CDR3 DNA reads as TGTGCCAGCAGCTTAGTAGGGACGAAAGAGACCCAGTACTTC. Protein sequence: CASSLVGTKETQYF.

This clonotype turned up a few times. The rearrangement links TRBV12-3 or TRBV12-4 to TRBJ1-5; D is unclear. Trimming pared 1 base from V and 5 bases from J, leaving 9 bases between. The CDR3 contains 14 residues. The CDR3 here is CASSLGRSHQPQHF. CDR3 coding DNA: TGTGCCAGCAGTTTAGGACGGAGTCATCAGCCCCAGCATTTT.

This clonotype was seen more than once but under ten times. The rearrangement links TRBV12-3 or TRBV12-4 to TRBJ1-1; a possible D gene is TRBD1 (5 bases). Trimming took off 8 bases at V and 0 bases at J, with 10 bases between the two ends. The CDR3 contains 13 residues. This CDR3 is CASEPGMNTEAFF. The CDR3 DNA reads TGTGCCAGCGAGCCAGGGATGAACACTGAAGCTTTCTTT.

This clonotype occurred a few times. The gene calls are TRBV5-1 and TRBJ1-1; the match to TRBD1 covers 7 bases. CDR3 length: 14 amino acids. CDR1 and CDR2 from the germline V gene are SGHRS and YFSETQ. V dropped 2 bases and J dropped 6; count of bases not matched to a gene: 7. CDR3 in DNA: TGCGCCAGCAGCTTTAAAGGGGGCTCGGCTGAAGCTTTCTTT. Encoded protein: CASSFKGGSAEAFF.